What follows are 28 T cell receptor beta chains derived from one specimen sequenced in a study of cytomegalovirus exposure and HLA in healthy donors. With 60 Vbeta and 13 Jbeta primers, the PCR was carried out. Some clones are missing from TCRdb's copy, which holds only in-frame ones; the method was immunoSEQ multiplex PCR. The data hold 90,000 to 120,000 clones, with 82% observed a single time. The sequenced material came from PBMCs. The source is a young man in good health and CMV-seropositive.

This clone showed up just once. The chain couples TRBV2 to TRBJ2-7, with 11 bases that match TRBD1. CDR1 is SNHLY and CDR2 is FYNNEI in the germline V gene. The CDR3 has 13 residues. V shed 6 bases, J shed 3 bases, and the junction held 1 base outside the gene matches. The CDR3 region has the DNA TGTGCCAGCAGCGGGACAGGGGGCTACGAGCAGTACTTC. This translates into CASSGTGGYEQYF.

A remark on this clone: Other DNA sequences in this sample translate to the same CDR3. The V gene is TRBV11-2, the J gene TRBJ1-2; D gene unclear. CDR1 is SGHAT and CDR2 is FQNNGV in the germline V gene. The CDR3 is made up of 11 amino acids. The ends were cut back, 6 bases at V and 4 bases at J, with 6 bases in the middle. The CDR3 spells CASSPGYGYTF. CDR3 bases: TGTGCCAGCAGTCCGGGCTATGGCTACACCTTC.

This clone showed up just a few times. V is TRBV2 and J is TRBJ1-2, with D possibly being TRBD1 (6 bases). This CDR3 is 13 amino acids long. Trimming cost V 7 bases and J 8 bases, with 17 bases left between them. Germline values: CDR1 SNHLY, CDR2 FYNNEI. The CDR3 sequence is CASTEIQGGGYTF. CDR3 coding DNA: TGTGCCAGCACCGAAATACAGGGCGGCGGCTACACCTTC.

The rearrangement uses TRBV4-2 and TRBJ2-2; possible D gene TRBD1, 6 bases. In germline, CDR1 is LGHNA, CDR2 YNFKEQ. Trimming removed 1 base from V and 8 bases from J, with 23 bases in between. CDR3 length: 18 residues. The CDR3 coding sequence is TGTGCCAGCAGCCAAGGACAGGTTGGTCGCACTGGGCCGGGGGAGCTGTTTTTT. Protein product: CASSQGQVGRTGPGELFF.

The chain combines TRBV7-3 with TRBJ2-1; the match to TRBD1 covers 8 bases. The V gene end was trimmed by 1 base and the J gene end by 0 bases; junction bases not matched to a gene: 8. This CDR3 contains 18 residues. Germline V gives CDR1 SGHTA, CDR2 FQGTGA. The CDR3 loop reads CASSLNRQGMGSYNEQFF. The CDR3 DNA is TGTGCCAGCAGCTTAAACAGACAGGGGATGGGCTCCTACAATGAGCAGTTCTTC.

The chain recombines TRBV5-8 with TRBJ1-2, with 7 positions matching TRBD1. Germline V gene lookup returns CDR1 SGHTS and CDR2 YDEGEE. There are 13 residues in the CDR3. The J segment lost 8 bases and the V segment lost 4 bases, leaving 8 bases of the junction unmatched. The CDR3 protein is CASSPGQKMGYTF. As DNA, the CDR3 is TGTGCCAGCAGCCCGGGACAGAAGATGGGCTACACCTTC. The whole variable domain, filled in from reference TRBV5-8 and TRBJ1-2, reads EAGVTQSPTHLIKTRGQQATLRCSPISGHTSVYWYQQALGLGLQFLLWYDEGEERNRGNFPPRFSGRQFPNYSSELNVNALELEDSALYLCASSPGQKMGYTFGSGTRLTVV.

The rearrangement uses TRBV5-5 and TRBJ1-2; 8 bases line up with TRBD1. V gave up 3 bases and J gave up 8 bases; unmatched junction bases: 9. The CDR3 sequence is 14 residues long. Germline CDR1 reads SGHKS; CDR2 reads YYEKEE (reference sequence). The CDR3 protein is CASSYGTGQGGYTF. The CDR3 nucleotides read TGTGCCAGCAGCTACGGGACAGGCCAGGGCGGCTACACCTTC. Based on the CDR3 plus reference TRBV5-5 and TRBJ1-2, the full variable domain is DAGVTQSPTHLIKTRGQQVTLRCSPISGHKSVSWYQQVLGQGPQFIFQYYEKEERGRGNFPDRFSARQFPNYSSELNVNALLLGDSALYLCASSYGTGQGGYTFGSGTRLTVV.

The chain carries TRBV11-2 and TRBJ2-2, with D tentatively TRBD2 (6 bases). The CDR3 runs 14 residues. V was shortened by 4 bases and J by 7 bases, with 13 bases between the two germline ends. Germline lookup yields CDR1 SGHAT and CDR2 FQNNGV. The CDR3 protein is CASSWGVSGGELFF. DNA of the CDR3: TGTGCCAGCAGCTGGGGGGTATCAGGCGGGGAGCTGTTTTTT. The whole variable domain, filled in from reference TRBV11-2 and TRBJ2-2, reads EAGVAQSPRYKIIEKRQSVAFWCNPISGHATLYWYQQILGQGPKLLIQFQNNGVVDDSQLPKDRFSAERLKGVDSTLKIQPAKLEDSAVYLCASSWGVSGGELFFGEGSRLTVL.

The V call is TRBV11-2, the J call TRBJ1-5; TRBD1 might be the D (6 bases). Germline-derived CDR1 and CDR2 are SGHAT and FQNNGV. This CDR3 is built from 14 residues. Trimming left V 0 bases short and J 6 bases short, with 9 bases between. The CDR3 DNA reads as TGTGCCAGCAGCTTAGAGGGGGCCTCTCAGCCCCAGCATTTT. This codes for CASSLEGASQPQHF.

The rearrangement joins TRBV29-1 to TRBJ2-1; TRBD2 matches at 8 bases. CDR1 SQVTM and CDR2 ANQGSEA come from the germline V gene. V gave up 5 bases and J gave up 0 bases; unmatched junction bases: 3. This CDR3 is 14 amino acids long. The CDR3 DNA is TGCAGCGTTCCGGGGGGGAGCTCCTACAATGAGCAGTTCTTC. It codes for CSVPGGSSYNEQFF.

A single count supports this clone. The chain employs TRBV2 and TRBJ2-2, with a weak D call TRBD1 (6 bases). Trimming pared 6 bases from V and 3 bases from J, leaving 8 bases between. The germline V gene encodes CDR1 SNHLY and CDR2 FYNNEI. This CDR3 is built from 13 residues. CDR3 bases: TGTGCCAGCAGAACAGGGTACACCGGGGAGCTGTTTTTT. Its protein is CASRTGYTGELFF.

This clone was seen only a few times. The junction departs from the called germline gene at one end, perhaps through a read error. This sequence joins TRBV7-9 and TRBJ1-5; D is unclear. This CDR3 spans 16 amino acids. The germline CDR1 and CDR2 sequences are SEHNR and FQNEAQ (reference sequence). Written as DNA, the CDR3 is TGTTCCAGCAGCACCTCCCGGACGGAGGGCAATCAGCCCCAGCATTTT. Protein sequence: CSSSTSRTEGNQPQHF.

The chain recombines TRBV6-1 with TRBJ1-1, with 7 bases aligning to TRBD1. CDR3 length: 14 residues. CDR1 and CDR2 (germline): MNHNS, SASEGT. The ends lost 10 bases at V and 4 bases at J; junction bases unmatched: 12. CDR3 loop: CAIDRDRVGTEAFF. The CDR3 DNA sequence: TGTGCCATTGATCGGGACAGAGTGGGCACTGAAGCTTTCTTT.

V is TRBV19 and J is TRBJ1-1; TRBD1 matches at 7 bases. The J segment lost 2 bases and the V segment lost 5 bases, leaving 11 bases of the junction unmatched. Germline loops: CDR1 LNHDA, CDR2 SQIVND (reference sequence). The CDR3 extends over 16 amino acids. The CDR3 here is CASSGGRGQGNTEAFF. The DNA for the CDR3 is TGTGCCAGTAGTGGAGGAAGGGGGCAGGGAAACACTGAAGCTTTCTTT.

This rearrangement joins TRBV29-1 to TRBJ2-5, with D possibly matching TRBD2 (5 bases). Trimming removed 0 bases at V and 1 base at J, with 15 bases between. There are 16 residues in the CDR3. Germline CDR1 SQVTM, CDR2 ANQGSEA. CDR3 nucleotides: TGCAGCGTTGAAGATCGCGGGCTCCCGCGCCAAGAGACCCAGTACTTC. Translation: CSVEDRGLPRQETQYF.

This clone was seen only a few times. The rearrangement links TRBV14 to TRBJ2-2, with D maybe TRBD2 (5 bases). CDR3 length: 15 amino acids. From germline, CDR1 is SGHDN and CDR2 FVKESK. The V end was cut by 1 base, the J end by 5 bases, with 11 bases between. DNA for the CDR3: TGTGCCAGCAGCCAAGGGACTCCCGATACCGGGGAGCTGTTTTTT. Translation: CASSQGTPDTGELFF.

V is TRBV18 and J is TRBJ1-2; TRBD1 agrees at 7 bases. The CDR3 is 13 residues long. V trimming: 3 bases; J trimming: 6 bases; junction bases outside the gene matches: 4. CDR1 and CDR2 from the germline V gene are KGHSH and LQKENI. CDR3 DNA: TGTGCCAGCTCACCCGGGACAGACAATGGCTACACCTTC. Translation: CASSPGTDNGYTF.

This rearrangement joins TRBV9 to TRBJ2-3, with 8 bases aligning to TRBD2. The CDR3 has 17 amino acids. Germline trimming cut 0 bases from V and 2 bases from J; bases unmatched to any gene: 8. Germline V lookup: CDR1 SGDLS, CDR2 YYNGEE. Written as DNA, the CDR3 is TGTGCCAGCAGCGTAGATTATCTCGGGGGGGTCACAGATACGCAGTATTTT. Translated, it gives CASSVDYLGGVTDTQYF.

This chain uses TRBV9 with TRBJ1-6; perhaps TRBD1 as D (5 bases). CDR1 SGDLS and CDR2 YYNGEE come from the germline V gene. Deletions cut 4 bases from V and 4 bases from J, with 15 bases between. CDR3 size: 16 residues. CDR3 amino acids: CASSSREGPYNSPLHF. The DNA of the CDR3 is TGTGCCAGCAGCTCCCGGGAGGGACCTTATAATTCACCCCTCCACTTT.

This clone was counted a single time. The chain links TRBV5-5 to TRBJ1-2; no clear D. In germline, CDR1 is SGHKS, CDR2 YYEKEE (reference sequence). CDR3 size: 13 residues. V gave up 3 bases and J gave up 0 bases, with 6 bases separating them. The CDR3 sequence: CASSSVANYGYTF. The CDR3 DNA reads TGTGCCAGCAGCTCTGTAGCTAACTATGGCTACACCTTC. The full variable domain, with the rest looked up from reference TRBV5-5 and TRBJ1-2, is DAGVTQSPTHLIKTRGQQVTLRCSPISGHKSVSWYQQVLGQGPQFIFQYYEKEERGRGNFPDRFSARQFPNYSSELNVNALLLGDSALYLCASSSVANYGYTFGSGTRLTVV.

The chain employs TRBV28 and TRBJ2-7; D uncertain. CDR1 MDHEN and CDR2 SYDVKM come from the germline V gene. V lost 1 base to trimming and J lost 3 bases, with 4 bases between them. The length of the CDR3 is 12 residues. CDR3 in DNA: TGTGCCAGCAGTTTATATAGCTACGAGCAGTACTTC. Translating it yields CASSLYSYEQYF.

V is TRBV4-1 and J is TRBJ2-1; D gene ambiguous. Germline V CDR1 and CDR2: MGHRA, YSYEKL. Trimming shortened V by 1 base and J by 2 bases, and 9 bases separated the two germline ends. The CDR3 is made up of 15 amino acids. The chain's CDR3 is CASSQGVETYNEQFF. In DNA, the CDR3 is TGCGCCAGCAGCCAAGGGGTGGAGACCTACAATGAGCAGTTCTTC.

The gene calls are TRBV30 and TRBJ1-6; D is possibly TRBD1 (5 bases). Germline V CDR1 and CDR2: GTSNPN, SVGIG (reference sequence). V lost 0 bases and J 5 bases, leaving 11 bases between the germline ends. There are 15 residues in the CDR3. The chain's CDR3 is CAWSVLGPDNSPLHF. CDR3 nucleotide sequence: TGTGCCTGGAGTGTTCTGGGGCCGGATAATTCACCCCTCCACTTT.

V is TRBV15 and J is TRBJ2-1, with 9 bases matching TRBD2. Per the germline V gene, CDR1 is LNHNV and CDR2 is YYDKDF (reference sequence). Trimming removed 1 base from V and 3 bases from J; junction bases left unmatched: 4. This CDR3 has 16 residues. The CDR3 DNA is TGTGCCACCAGCAGAGGGCTAGCGGGGTACTACAATGAGCAGTTCTTC. Amino acids: CATSRGLAGYYNEQFF.

This clone was detected only a few times. J is TRBJ2-1 and V is TRBV6-6; D perhaps matches TRBD1 (5 bases). CDR3 size: 16 residues. V shed 5 bases and J shed 2 bases, with 16 bases lying between them. Germline-derived CDR1 and CDR2 are MNHNY and SVGAGI (reference sequence). The CDR3 region has the DNA TGTGCCAGCAGTCCTCCTCTCAAGGGGACCTACAATGAGCAGTTCTTC. Encoded protein: CASSPPLKGTYNEQFF.

V usage is TRBV5-1 and J usage is TRBJ1-4; TRBD1 agrees at 7 bases. The J segment lost 8 bases and the V segment lost 5 bases, leaving 6 bases of the junction unmatched. This CDR3 spans 13 amino acids. CDR1 SGHRS and CDR2 YFSETQ come from the germline V gene. As DNA, the CDR3 is TGCGCCAGCAGTTTTGAGGGGGCGGAAAAACTGTTTTTT. Protein: CASSFEGAEKLFF.

The chain is built from TRBV30 and TRBJ1-6, with D hard to call. The CDR3 has 14 amino acids. From germline, CDR1 is GTSNPN and CDR2 SVGIG (reference sequence). V lost 0 bases and J 10 bases, leaving 13 bases between the germline ends. The CDR3 DNA reads as TGTGCCTGGAGTGTCTCGACCGGAGGATCACCCCTCCACTTT. It codes for CAWSVSTGGSPLHF.

The V and J genes are TRBV5-8 and TRBJ1-2; 9 bases line up with TRBD1. The CDR3 loop spans 15 amino acids. The germline CDR1 and CDR2 sequences are SGHTS and YDEGEE. The V segment lost 4 bases and the J segment 0 bases; nucleotides outside the gene matches: 4. The CDR3 coding sequence is TGTGCCAGCAGCCCGACAGGGGGAGCTAACTATGGCTACACCTTC. Its protein product is CASSPTGGANYGYTF.